This record covers a single T cell receptor beta chain. No antigen is known for it. No much larger clone exists at a distance of one base, and base qualities are not known. This sample is drawn from a study of blood T cell repertoires in COVID-19 (dated by TCRdb to the early 2020s). For the study in its entirety: The collaborator samples originated in the United States, Italy and Spain and spanned the acute and convalescent phases of COVID-19. The material from the prospective study consisted of cDNA or gDNA derived from T cells, B-cell-depleted T cells, or PBMCs. The samples were drawn from the first 160 participants of the ongoing ImmuneRACE study and from 1,254 subjects provided by 6 global collaborators. A freely available public database, intended as a resource for researchers studying the immune response to SARS-CoV-2, is where the repertoires were released. Subjects who had been exposed to COVID-19, were actively infected with it, or had recovered from it provided the deeply sampled blood TCRbeta repertoires that made up the dataset. The sample metadata nearly always contained a de-identified subject ID, COVID-19 status, age in years and sex. Where HLA class I and class II types were available, the types were taken from metadata supplied by the sample provider, not from assay-based typing. Findings and caveats that apply to the study as a whole: How much clinical and demographic metadata was included differed by source and by participant, and the metadata was provided uncurated.

Participants in the prospective study were aged 18 to 89 years, lived in about two dozen United States geographic areas, and enrolled through a virtual design. To assign participants to cohorts, the prospective study relied on clinical history that participants themselves reported in a screening survey and a study questionnaire. In the prospective study, mobile phlebotomists collected whole blood, serum and a nasopharyngeal or oropharyngeal swab from each participant. Participants in the prospective study had the option to provide additional blood draws and questionnaires over an approximately two-month period. Before DNA extraction, prospective study blood samples were shipped either frozen or at room temperature. The junction carries 15 bases between V and J, which are trimmed by 2 bases and 6 bases respectively. Measured from the cysteine to the phenylalanine, the CDR3 is 15 residues long. Only the CDR3 part of the read is kept: 45 bases, read in frame from the first base. Based on the germline V gene, the CDR1 and CDR2 sequences are SGHRS and YFSETQ.

TCRbeta CDR3 regions were amplified from genomic DNA using the immunoSEQ Assay, a bias-controlled multiplex PCR. The study's processing was this. Nucleated cell counts per sample were estimated from amplification of reference gene primers within the assay. Sequence reads were collapsed and filtered to measure the absolute abundance of every unique TCRbeta CDR3 rearrangement. For each sample, productive Simpson clonality was calculated as the square root of Simpson's diversity index across productive rearrangements. Sourced from immuneACCESS, this table was stored by TCRdb with only in-frame sequences that have V and J called. A share of the clones is absent; for the studies checked, an unresolved V gene accounts for under half, and the remainder has no known explanation. V and J calls and clone size are as listed in that table; D and trimming were resolved from the DNA. For this sample there are around 200,000 clones; approximately 89% appear just once. 2% to 2.5% of the sample goes to the ten largest clones.

The chain uses TRBV5-1 and TRBJ2-1; the D gene is not confidently resolved. This receptor was obtained from a woman aged 40 to 50 with acute COVID-19. Specimen: PBMCs or T cells enriched from blood (not recorded which). CDR3 reads: CASSLTTLTVNEQFF. At the DNA level, the sequence is TGCGCCAGCAGCTTAACCACTCTAACGGTCAATGAGCAGTTCTTC.